This T cell receptor (beta chain) was identified during a study of T-cell memory formation after mild COVID-19. Whole-study results and caveats: Pre-infection memory already had some responding clones, implying cross-reactive memory joined.

CDR1 SGHRS and CDR2 YFSETQ come from the germline V gene. The CDR3 consists of 14 residues. Trimming at V came to 2 bases and at J to 3 bases, leaving 5 bases not matched to a gene. With regard to this clonotype: Its target is unknown.

Constant-segment primers and 5'RACE yielded cDNA libraries for TCR alpha and TCR beta, each carrying sample barcodes and UMIs. TCRdb fed the 5' RACE reads into MiXCR, producing one record per CDR3 protein. The table lists about 470,000 distinct CDR3 sequences, about 23% of them singletons. This chain joins TRBV5-1 and TRBJ2-7, with 7 bases aligning to TRBD1. The receptor was isolated from an adult woman who had mild COVID-19 (a few samples of this study predate the infection). Cell type and time point are not known. The sample consisted of PBMCs or a T cell subset sorted from them (not recorded which). The CDR3 coding sequence is TGCGCCAGCAGCTTTTCCGGGACAGACTACGAGCAGTACTTC. It is translated as CASSFSGTDYEQYF.